Below are 5 T cell receptor beta chains sequenced from a single sample in a study of Tregs in tolerant kidney transplant recipients. Repertoires were generated with immunoSEQ multiplex PCR, while TCRdb's copy carries only in-frame clones and drops some. The table records around 70,000 clones, 80% to 95% of them present only once. The source material was CD8+ T cells from blood, sampled before the transplant. Receptor source: a human donor who received a combined kidney and bone marrow transplant.

The chain links TRBV5-3 to TRBJ2-5; D is possibly TRBD2 (7 bases). TRBV5-3 is known as an ORF, though its function is uncertain. CDR3 size: 15 residues. The V end lost 2 bases, the J end lost 5 bases, and 16 bases lay between the germline ends. The CDR3 loop is CARSFVRGARETQYF. The CDR3 region has the DNA TGTGCCAGAAGCTTTGTTCGGGGGGCGAGGGAGACCCAGTACTTC.

The rearrangement links TRBV28 to TRBJ1-4; TRBD1 matches at 7 bases. The CDR3 has 16 residues. After removal of 5 bases from V and 12 bases from J, the junction contained 18 bases not matched to a gene. The germline CDR1 and CDR2 sequences are MDHEN and SYDVKM. The CDR3 loop reads CASSRFPNRGGGELFF. The CDR3 nucleotides read TGTGCCAGCAGTCGATTTCCAAACAGGGGCGGCGGAGAACTGTTTTTT.

The chain joins TRBV6-1 to TRBJ2-3; TRBD2 matches 11 bases. Germline V lookup: CDR1 MNHNS, CDR2 SASEGT. This CDR3 has 18 residues. V was pared by 2 bases and J by 2 bases, with 9 bases of the junction left unmatched. CDR3 region: CASSESGTSGLLTDTQYF. The CDR3 bases are TGTGCCAGCAGTGAAAGCGGGACTAGCGGCTTACTCACAGATACGCAGTATTTT.

The V and J genes are TRBV18 and TRBJ2-2; 9 bases are a match to TRBD1. V was pared by 3 bases and J by 1 base, with 12 bases of the junction left unmatched. Germline-derived CDR1 and CDR2 are KGHSH and LQKENI. The CDR3 has 19 residues. The CDR3 region has the DNA TGTGCCAGCTCACCGGGGACAGGGATGGCTGCAGGGAACACCGGGGAGCTGTTTTTT. This codes for CASSPGTGMAAGNTGELFF.

V and J are TRBV7-3 and TRBJ2-3; D possibly corresponds to TRBD2 (7 bases). Trimming shortened V by 4 bases and J by 2 bases, and 13 bases separated the two germline ends. The germline V gene encodes CDR1 SGHTA and CDR2 FQGTGA. CDR3 length: 15 amino acids. CDR3 bases: TGTGCCAGCAGCTCTACTGCGGGGGCCACAGATACGCAGTATTTT. As protein: CASSSTAGATDTQYF.